One T cell receptor beta chain is described in this entry. Its specificity is unknown. Attached unique molecular identifiers marked individual cDNA molecules. TCRdb fed the 5' RACE reads into MiXCR, producing one record per CDR3 protein. Counted here are 40,000 or so distinct CDR3 sequences, approximately 7.9% occurring once; the ten biggest clones make up 12%. These data are taken from a study of early T cells in non-severe SARS-CoV-2 infection. About the research overall: Alpha and beta chains were unpaired, from unsorted whole-blood bulk RNA. Notes on the study in general: There was a bias toward anti-spike CD8 responses in VDJdb matching, which missed private and CD4 specificities.

This receptor was identified in an adult who was a healthcare worker with PCR-confirmed SARS-CoV-2 infection or an uninfected control (not recorded which). The sequencing here drew on whole blood, taken at baseline.

The CDR3, as DNA: TGTGCCAGCAGCCTTTCGAATGAGCAGTTCTTC. It encodes CASSLSNEQFF. This chain links TRBV11-2 with TRBJ2-1; D remains ambiguous. V shed 5 bases and J shed 7 bases, with 6 bases lying between them. The CDR3 consists of 11 residues. Germline CDR1 reads SGHAT; CDR2 reads FQNNGV.